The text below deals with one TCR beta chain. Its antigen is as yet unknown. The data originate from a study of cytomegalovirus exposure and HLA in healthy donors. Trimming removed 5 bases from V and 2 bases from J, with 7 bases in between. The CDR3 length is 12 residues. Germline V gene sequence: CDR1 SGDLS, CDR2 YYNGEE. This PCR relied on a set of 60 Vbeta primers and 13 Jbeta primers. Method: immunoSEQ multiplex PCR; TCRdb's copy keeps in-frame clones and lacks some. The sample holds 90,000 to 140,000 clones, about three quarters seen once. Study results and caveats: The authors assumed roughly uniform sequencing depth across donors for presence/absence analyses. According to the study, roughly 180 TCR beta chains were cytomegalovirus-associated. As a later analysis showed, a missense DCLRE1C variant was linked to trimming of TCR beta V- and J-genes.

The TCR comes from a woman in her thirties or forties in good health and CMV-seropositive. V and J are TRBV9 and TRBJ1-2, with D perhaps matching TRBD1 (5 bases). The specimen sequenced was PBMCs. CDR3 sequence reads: CASSPGNYGYTF. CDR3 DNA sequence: TGTGCCAGCAGTCCAGGGAACTATGGCTACACCTTC.